The T cell receptor (beta chain) described here comes from a study of blood T cell repertoires in COVID-19 (dated by TCRdb to about 2020). Turning to the overall study: Recovered participants in ImmuneRACE Cohort 3 were defined as having two consecutive negative NP/OP PCR tests, clearance from a healthcare professional, or resolution of symptoms. Samples from collaborators originated in the United States, Italy and Spain and spanned both the acute and convalescent phases of COVID-19. The prospective study material was composed of cDNA or gDNA derived from T cells, B-cell-depleted T cells, or PBMCs. Subjects who had been exposed to COVID-19, were actively infected with it, or had recovered from it provided the deeply sampled blood TCRbeta repertoires that made up the dataset. The repertoires were released in a freely available public database meant as a resource for research on the immune response to SARS-CoV-2. Samples came from the ongoing ImmuneRACE study (first 160 participants) plus 1,254 subjects from 6 global collaborators. Sample metadata almost always included a de-identified subject ID, COVID-19 status, age in years and sex. Where available, HLA class I and class II types were obtained from metadata supplied by the sample provider rather than from assay-based typing. The paper as a whole reports these results and caveats: The amount of clinical and demographic metadata varied by source and participant and was provided uncurated.

On this clone: Its recognized antigen is unknown. Within one base of it there is no much larger clone, and no base qualities were kept.

V is cut back by 6 bases and J by 8 bases, with 1 base in the junction unmatched. The CDR3 covers 14 residues, taking in both the cysteine and the phenylalanine. This entry keeps only the CDR3 DNA: 42 bases, framed from base 1. The germline V gene sets CDR1 to MNHEY and CDR2 to SVGAGI. TCRbeta CDR3 regions were amplified from genomic DNA using the immunoSEQ Assay, a bias-controlled multiplex PCR. The paper's processing steps were these. Within the assay, amplification of reference gene primers was used to estimate how many nucleated cells each sample contained. Sequence reads were collapsed and filtered to measure the absolute abundance of every unique TCRbeta CDR3 rearrangement. Productive Simpson clonality was computed per sample as the square root of Simpson's diversity index over productive rearrangements. The table comes from immuneACCESS by way of TCRdb, which keeps in-frame sequences with V and J called. Part of the clones is missing from these tables; in studies checked, under half for an unresolved V gene and the rest for unknown reasons. V and J calls and clone size follow that table, whereas D and trimming were derived from the DNA. Present in this sample are under 400,000 clones, 80% to 90% of which were seen just once. The ten biggest clones cover about 1.9% of the sample.

Participants in the prospective study were enrolled through a virtual design, were aged roughly 18 to 100 years, and lived in 24 United States geographic areas. In the prospective study, cohorts were assigned on the basis of participant-reported clinical history obtained from a screening survey and a study questionnaire. In the prospective study, mobile phlebotomists collected whole blood, serum and a nasopharyngeal or oropharyngeal swab from each participant. Additional blood draws and questionnaires over an approximately 2-month period could optionally be provided by prospective study participants. Before DNA extraction, blood samples from the prospective study were shipped at room temperature or frozen.

Input material: PBMCs or T cells enriched from blood (not recorded which). This clonotype originated in a man in his forties in a cohort exposed to, infected with or recovered from COVID-19 (not recorded which). This receptor chain uses TRBV6-5 and TRBJ2-1; 16 central nucleotides agree with TRBD2. The nucleotides read TGTGCCAGCAGGGGACTAGCGGGAGGGGATGAGCAGTTCTTC. Its translation is CASRGLAGGDEQFF.